A selection of T cell receptor beta chains follows, all from one sample in a study of immune heterogeneity within non-small cell lung tumors. Each CDR3 protein is one row after TCRdb ran MiXCR on the multiplex PCR reads. The table shows about 3,300 distinct CDR3 sequences, with about 50% occurring only once. The sequenced sample was lung tumor tissue. The receptor set was obtained from a man aged 55 to 70 with non-small cell lung cancer. Both conserved end residues are part of each CDR3. The order of the fields is V gene, clone size, D gene, J gene, CDR3 protein, CDR3 DNA. D genes are given only for firm matches. Size values are once, few and many counts, or a class for expanded clones, and some rows have none.

v_gene: TRBV20-1; abundance: medium-sized; d_gene: .; j_gene: TRBJ2-3; CDR3aa: CSARRAGSTDTQYF; CDR3nt: TGCAGTGCTAGACGAGCGGGTAGCACAGATACGCAGTATTTT
v_gene: TRBV12-3/TRBV12-4; abundance: medium-sized; d_gene: .; j_gene: TRBJ2-1; CDR3aa: CASKGQGMVAGDEQFF; CDR3nt: TGTGCCAGCAAGGGACAGGGGATGGTAGCGGGAGATGAGCAGTTCTTC
v_gene: TRBV5-1; abundance: .; d_gene: .; j_gene: TRBJ1-2; CDR3aa: CASSLWGPSDYTF; CDR3nt: TGCGCCAGCAGCCTTTGGGGGCCCTCTGACTACACCTTC
v_gene: TRBV5-4; abundance: medium-sized; d_gene: .; j_gene: TRBJ2-1; CDR3aa: CASRQDSYNEQFF; CDR3nt: TGTGCCAGCAGGCAGGATAGTTACAATGAGCAGTTCTTC
v_gene: TRBV14; abundance: .; d_gene: .; j_gene: TRBJ2-7; CDR3aa: CASSQNRDGEQYF; CDR3nt: TGTGCCAGCAGCCAAAACAGGGATGGAGAGCAGTACTTC
v_gene: TRBV11-2; abundance: .; d_gene: TRBD2; j_gene: TRBJ2-7; CDR3aa: CASSLEAGVTYEQYF; CDR3nt: TGTGCCAGCAGCTTAGAGGCGGGAGTAACCTACGAGCAGTACTTC
v_gene: TRBV6-2/TRBV6-3; abundance: .; d_gene: .; j_gene: TRBJ2-7; CDR3aa: CAGSYDGGSYEQYF; CDR3nt: TGTGCCGGCAGTTACGACGGCGGATCTTACGAGCAGTACTTC
v_gene: TRBV5-6; abundance: few; d_gene: .; j_gene: TRBJ2-1; CDR3aa: CASSLRGSSYNEQFF; CDR3nt: TGTGCCAGCAGCTTGCGGGGGAGCTCCTACAATGAGCAGTTCTTC
v_gene: TRBV6-1; abundance: medium-sized; d_gene: .; j_gene: TRBJ2-1; CDR3aa: CASSPRQPNYNEQFF; CDR3nt: TGTGCCAGCAGTCCCCGGCAGCCTAACTACAATGAGCAGTTCTTC
v_gene: TRBV18; abundance: few; d_gene: .; j_gene: TRBJ2-7; CDR3aa: CASSPGDPSYEQYF; CDR3nt: TGTGCCAGCTCACCAGGGGACCCATCCTACGAGCAGTACTTC
v_gene: TRBV6-2/TRBV6-3; abundance: .; d_gene: TRBD1; j_gene: TRBJ1-2; CDR3aa: CASSLGQGAGGYTF; CDR3nt: TGTGCCAGCAGCCTCGGACAGGGCGCTGGAGGCTACACCTTC
v_gene: TRBV19; abundance: medium-sized; d_gene: .; j_gene: TRBJ2-1; CDR3aa: CASSIVGALGGEQFF; CDR3nt: TGTGCCAGTAGTATAGTCGGGGCCCTGGGGGGTGAGCAGTTCTTC
v_gene: TRBV7-2; abundance: few; d_gene: .; j_gene: TRBJ1-1; CDR3aa: CASSLRSTEAFF; CDR3nt: TGTGCCAGCAGCTTAAGAAGCACTGAAGCTTTCTTT
v_gene: TRBV5-1; abundance: medium-sized; d_gene: .; j_gene: TRBJ1-1; CDR3aa: CASSPGASVMNTEAFF; CDR3nt: TGCGCCAGCAGCCCGGGGGCGTCAGTTATGAACACTGAAGCTTTCTTT
v_gene: TRBV28; abundance: .; d_gene: TRBD1; j_gene: TRBJ2-7; CDR3aa: CASGGAGQGAGEQYF; CDR3nt: TGTGCCAGCGGCGGGGCGGGACAGGGGGCGGGTGAGCAGTACTTC
v_gene: TRBV20-1; abundance: medium-sized; d_gene: TRBD1; j_gene: TRBJ1-2; CDR3aa: CSGGAGGYGYTF; CDR3nt: TGCAGTGGAGGGGCAGGGGGATATGGCTACACCTTC
v_gene: TRBV7-8; abundance: .; d_gene: TRBD2; j_gene: TRBJ2-7; CDR3aa: CASSSIPWTSGINEQYF; CDR3nt: TGTGCCAGCAGCTCAATTCCCTGGACTAGCGGGATCAACGAGCAGTACTTC
v_gene: TRBV5-5; abundance: medium-sized; d_gene: TRBD1; j_gene: TRBJ1-1; CDR3aa: CASSADRLGTEAFF; CDR3nt: TGTGCCAGCAGCGCGGACAGGCTCGGCACTGAAGCTTTCTTT
v_gene: TRBV20-1; abundance: medium-sized; d_gene: .; j_gene: TRBJ2-5; CDR3aa: CSARGWRAEETQYF; CDR3nt: TGCAGTGCTAGAGGTTGGAGGGCCGAGGAGACCCAGTACTTC
v_gene: TRBV27; abundance: .; d_gene: TRBD1; j_gene: TRBJ2-6; CDR3aa: CASSTGVAGANVLTF; CDR3nt: TGTGCCAGCTCTACAGGGGTGGCTGGGGCCAACGTCCTGACTTTC
v_gene: TRBV7-2; abundance: .; d_gene: .; j_gene: TRBJ2-7; CDR3aa: CASSLGSGSYEQYF; CDR3nt: TGTGCCAGCAGCTTAGGCAGCGGGTCCTACGAGCAGTACTTC
v_gene: TRBV20-1; abundance: .; d_gene: .; j_gene: TRBJ2-2; CDR3aa: CSARATGALTGELFF; CDR3nt: TGCAGTGCTAGGGCGACAGGTGCTTTAACCGGGGAGCTGTTTTTT
v_gene: TRBV5-8; abundance: .; d_gene: TRBD2; j_gene: TRBJ2-2; CDR3aa: CASSPKSGSFTGELFF; CDR3nt: TGTGCCAGCAGCCCCAAGAGCGGGAGTTTCACCGGGGAGCTGTTTTTT
v_gene: TRBV12-3/TRBV12-4; abundance: large; d_gene: TRBD1; j_gene: TRBJ1-2; CDR3aa: CATQGGSFDGYTF; CDR3nt: TGTGCCACGCAGGGGGGGTCGTTTGATGGCTACACCTTC
v_gene: TRBV12-5; abundance: large; d_gene: TRBD1; j_gene: TRBJ2-1; CDR3aa: CASGLGLTGGEQFF; CDR3nt: TGTGCTAGTGGTTTGGGACTAACAGGGGGTGAGCAGTTCTTC
v_gene: TRBV12-3/TRBV12-4; abundance: .; d_gene: .; j_gene: TRBJ2-7; CDR3aa: CASSPTLDATYEQYF; CDR3nt: TGTGCCAGCAGTCCCACCCTCGACGCAACCTACGAGCAGTACTTC
v_gene: TRBV11-2; abundance: .; d_gene: .; j_gene: TRBJ1-2; CDR3aa: CASRWDTSYGYTF; CDR3nt: TGTGCCAGCAGGTGGGACACGAGCTATGGCTACACCTTC
v_gene: TRBV20-1; abundance: .; d_gene: .; j_gene: TRBJ1-2; CDR3aa: CSAREGGLGYTF; CDR3nt: TGCAGTGCTAGAGAAGGAGGGCTTGGCTACACCTTC
v_gene: TRBV27; abundance: .; d_gene: .; j_gene: TRBJ2-7; CDR3aa: CASSLGPEGIYEQYF; CDR3nt: TGTGCCAGCAGTTTGGGCCCGGAGGGGATCTACGAGCAGTACTTC
v_gene: TRBV7-8; abundance: large; d_gene: .; j_gene: TRBJ2-1; CDR3aa: CASSRGINEQFF; CDR3nt: TGTGCCAGCAGCAGAGGGATCAATGAGCAGTTCTTC
v_gene: TRBV12-3/TRBV12-4; abundance: .; d_gene: .; j_gene: TRBJ2-6; CDR3aa: CASRLLLGANVLTF; CDR3nt: TGTGCCAGCAGGTTGCTCCTTGGGGCCAACGTCCTGACTTTC
v_gene: TRBV5-1; abundance: .; d_gene: .; j_gene: TRBJ1-2; CDR3aa: CASRYDGTGPNYGYTF; CDR3nt: TGCGCCAGCAGGTATGATGGGACCGGACCTAACTATGGCTACACCTTC
v_gene: TRBV15; abundance: few; d_gene: .; j_gene: TRBJ1-1; CDR3aa: CATSSGRELVNTEAFF; CDR3nt: TGTGCCACCAGCAGTGGCAGGGAACTTGTGAACACTGAAGCTTTCTTT
v_gene: TRBV12-3/TRBV12-4; abundance: medium-sized; d_gene: TRBD1; j_gene: TRBJ1-3; CDR3aa: CASSYRGSGNTIYF; CDR3nt: TGTGCCAGCAGTTACAGGGGTTCTGGAAACACCATATATTTT
v_gene: TRBV10-2; abundance: .; d_gene: .; j_gene: TRBJ2-7; CDR3aa: CASTRGGPYEQYF; CDR3nt: TGCGCCAGCACCCGCGGAGGGCCCTACGAGCAGTACTTC
v_gene: TRBV10-3; abundance: medium-sized; d_gene: TRBD1; j_gene: TRBJ2-1; CDR3aa: CAISAGQGDNEQFF; CDR3nt: TGTGCCATCAGTGCGGGACAGGGGGACAATGAGCAGTTCTTC
v_gene: TRBV4-2; abundance: .; d_gene: .; j_gene: TRBJ1-2; CDR3aa: CASSQGRVNYGYTF; CDR3nt: TGTGCCAGCAGCCAAGGGAGGGTTAACTATGGCTACACCTTC
v_gene: TRBV28; abundance: few; d_gene: TRBD1; j_gene: TRBJ2-7; CDR3aa: CASSLDRVFYEQYF; CDR3nt: TGTGCCAGCAGTTTAGACAGGGTTTTCTACGAGCAGTACTTC
v_gene: TRBV5-5; abundance: .; d_gene: .; j_gene: TRBJ1-2; CDR3aa: CASSLSGTPVYGYTF; CDR3nt: TGTGCCAGCAGCTTGTCTGGGACACCAGTCTATGGCTACACCTTC
v_gene: TRBV28; abundance: .; d_gene: .; j_gene: TRBJ1-2; CDR3aa: CASSLPRQANYGYTF; CDR3nt: TGTGCCAGCAGTTTGCCTCGACAAGCTAACTATGGCTACACCTTC
v_gene: TRBV5-1; abundance: medium-sized; d_gene: .; j_gene: TRBJ2-5; CDR3aa: CASSLRGGETQYF; CDR3nt: TGCGCCAGCAGCTTGAGGGGAGGAGAGACCCAGTACTTC
v_gene: TRBV19; abundance: .; d_gene: .; j_gene: TRBJ1-1; CDR3aa: CASSNGQRGEAFF; CDR3nt: TGTGCCAGTAGTAATGGCCAACGCGGTGAAGCTTTCTTT
v_gene: TRBV11-2; abundance: large; d_gene: TRBD1; j_gene: TRBJ1-1; CDR3aa: CASSSQGGTEAFF; CDR3nt: TGTGCCAGCAGCTCCCAGGGGGGTACTGAAGCTTTCTTT
v_gene: TRBV11-3; abundance: medium-sized; d_gene: TRBD2; j_gene: TRBJ2-3; CDR3aa: CASSHGTSGRTDTQYF; CDR3nt: TGTGCCAGCAGCCATGGGACTAGCGGGAGAACAGATACGCAGTATTTT
v_gene: TRBV24-1; abundance: .; d_gene: TRBD1; j_gene: TRBJ1-2; CDR3aa: CATSDGQGVNYGYTF; CDR3nt: TGTGCCACCAGTGATGGACAGGGTGTGAACTATGGCTACACCTTC
v_gene: TRBV7-6; abundance: large; d_gene: TRBD1; j_gene: TRBJ2-6; CDR3aa: CASSLGTGGAGANVLTF; CDR3nt: TGTGCCAGCAGCTTAGGCACAGGGGGCGCTGGGGCCAACGTCCTGACTTTC
v_gene: TRBV28; abundance: medium-sized; d_gene: TRBD1; j_gene: TRBJ2-7; CDR3aa: CASSPTDRDEQYF; CDR3nt: TGTGCCAGCAGCCCCACGGACAGGGACGAGCAGTACTTC
v_gene: TRBV12-3/TRBV12-4; abundance: medium-sized; d_gene: .; j_gene: TRBJ2-1; CDR3aa: CASSRGEGNEQFF; CDR3nt: TGTGCCAGCAGTAGGGGAGAGGGCAATGAGCAGTTCTTC
v_gene: TRBV15; abundance: large; d_gene: .; j_gene: TRBJ1-3; CDR3aa: CATSRVPRAGSGNTIYF; CDR3nt: TGTGCCACCAGCAGAGTCCCCAGGGCCGGCTCTGGAAACACCATATATTTT
v_gene: TRBV7-3; abundance: .; d_gene: TRBD1; j_gene: TRBJ2-1; CDR3aa: CARSWTGGNEQFF; CDR3nt: TGTGCCCGCAGCTGGACAGGGGGGAATGAGCAGTTCTTC
v_gene: TRBV29-1; abundance: medium-sized; d_gene: .; j_gene: TRBJ2-3; CDR3aa: CSVVPRTSTDTQYF; CDR3nt: TGCAGCGTTGTACCCAGAACTAGCACAGATACGCAGTATTTT
v_gene: TRBV6-2/TRBV6-3; abundance: .; d_gene: .; j_gene: TRBJ1-2; CDR3aa: CASSYRGLYGYTF; CDR3nt: TGTGCCAGCAGTTACAGGGGCCTCTATGGCTACACCTTC
v_gene: TRBV28; abundance: few; d_gene: .; j_gene: TRBJ1-2; CDR3aa: CASSLRGNGYGYTF; CDR3nt: TGTGCCAGCAGTTTACGAGGGAATGGATATGGCTACACCTTC
v_gene: TRBV10-3; abundance: medium-sized; d_gene: .; j_gene: TRBJ2-1; CDR3aa: CAVQGGGGNEQFF; CDR3nt: TGTGCCGTTCAGGGGGGGGGGGGCAATGAGCAGTTCTTC
v_gene: TRBV9; abundance: .; d_gene: .; j_gene: TRBJ2-1; CDR3aa: CASSPPLRTGQFF; CDR3nt: TGTGCCAGCAGCCCCCCGTTGAGGACCGGGCAGTTCTTT
v_gene: TRBV12-3/TRBV12-4; abundance: medium-sized; d_gene: .; j_gene: TRBJ1-5; CDR3aa: CASSVTWSRPQHF; CDR3nt: TGTGCCAGCAGTGTGACATGGAGTCGGCCCCAGCATTTT
v_gene: TRBV6-2/TRBV6-3; abundance: few; d_gene: .; j_gene: TRBJ1-3; CDR3aa: CASSYSSRDLVSGNTIYF; CDR3nt: TGTGCCAGCAGTTACTCGAGTAGGGATCTTGTCTCTGGAAACACCATATATTTT
v_gene: TRBV2; abundance: medium-sized; d_gene: TRBD1; j_gene: TRBJ2-7; CDR3aa: CASSAKGALYEQYF; CDR3nt: TGTGCCAGCAGTGCCAAGGGGGCCCTCTACGAGCAGTACTTC
v_gene: TRBV27; abundance: large; d_gene: TRBD2; j_gene: TRBJ2-1; CDR3aa: CASSPRASGSFYNEQFF; CDR3nt: TGTGCCAGCAGCCCTCGGGCTAGCGGGAGCTTCTACAATGAGCAGTTCTTC
v_gene: TRBV7-3; abundance: .; d_gene: .; j_gene: TRBJ1-5; CDR3aa: CASSEGTLSNQPQHF; CDR3nt: TGTGCCAGCAGTGAAGGGACACTAAGCAATCAGCCCCAGCATTTT